This T cell receptor (beta chain) was sequenced in a study of OX40 agonist ivuxolimab in advanced cancers. Study-wide findings and caveats: Compared with CD4+, CD8+ T cells on average had more expanded clones.

Repertoires were generated with immunoSEQ multiplex PCR, while TCRdb's copy carries only in-frame clones and drops some. The table includes roughly 30,000 clones, 74% detected once. Of note for this clone: Its specificity is not known.

Autoimmune disease history or systemic immunosuppression excluded patients. The J segment lost 9 bases and the V segment lost 5 bases, leaving 12 bases of the junction unmatched. The germline gives CDR1 MGHRA, CDR2 YSYEKL. This CDR3 has 17 amino acids. The chain couples TRBV4-1 to TRBJ2-4, with 14 positions matching TRBD2. The TCR comes from an adult with an advanced solid tumor such as melanoma, head and neck, liver or kidney cancer. The sequenced sample was CD4+ or CD8+ T cells sorted from blood, obtained in a trial of the OX40 agonist ivuxolimab. CDR3 nucleotide sequence: TGCGCCAGCAGCTCTCACGGACTAGCGGGGGGCCAAGGCATTCAGTACTTC. Translated: CASSSHGLAGGQGIQYF.